The present TCR beta chain was sequenced within a study of molecular identifiers for immune sequencing clone quantification. One entry per CDR3 protein results from TCRdb running MiXCR on the PCR reads. This sample yields over 600,000 distinct CDR3 sequences, of which nearly 20% are seen a single time; roughly 0.85% belongs to the top ten. Germline V gene sequence: CDR1 SNHLY, CDR2 FYNNEI. The CDR3 has 16 amino acids. Trimming pared 1 base from V and 7 bases from J, leaving 19 bases between. Many counts were recorded for this clonotype. Sequenced input: naive CD8+ T cells from blood, with Jurkat cell RNA spiked in. Specified subset: FACS-sorted CD8+CD4-CCR7+CD45RA+ naive T cells. The chain couples TRBV2 to TRBJ1-1; D is unclear. The source is a human donor in good health. Some libraries in this study had Jurkat cell RNA spiked in. The CDR3 DNA reads TGTGCCAGCAGTGAAGGCCCCCACACAATGGCGGTTGAAGCTTTCTTT. Encoded protein: CASSEGPHTMAVEAFF.